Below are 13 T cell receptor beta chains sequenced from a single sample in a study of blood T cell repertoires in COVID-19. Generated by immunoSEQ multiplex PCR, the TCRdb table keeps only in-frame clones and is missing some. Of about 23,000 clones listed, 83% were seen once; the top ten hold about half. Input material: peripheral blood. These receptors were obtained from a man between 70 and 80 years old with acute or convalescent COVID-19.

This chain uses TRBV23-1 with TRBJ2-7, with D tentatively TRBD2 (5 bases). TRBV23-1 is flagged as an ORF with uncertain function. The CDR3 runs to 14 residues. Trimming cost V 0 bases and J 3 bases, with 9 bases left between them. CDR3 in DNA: TGCGCCAGCAGTCAATCGGTCGGGATCTACGAGCAGTACTTC. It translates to CASSQSVGIYEQYF.

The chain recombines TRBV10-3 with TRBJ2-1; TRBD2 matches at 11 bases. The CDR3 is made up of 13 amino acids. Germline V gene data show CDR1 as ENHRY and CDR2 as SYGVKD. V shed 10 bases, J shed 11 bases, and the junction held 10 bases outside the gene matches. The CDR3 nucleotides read TGTGCCACCGTGACTAGCGGGGACACCAAGCAGTTCTTC. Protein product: CATVTSGDTKQFF.

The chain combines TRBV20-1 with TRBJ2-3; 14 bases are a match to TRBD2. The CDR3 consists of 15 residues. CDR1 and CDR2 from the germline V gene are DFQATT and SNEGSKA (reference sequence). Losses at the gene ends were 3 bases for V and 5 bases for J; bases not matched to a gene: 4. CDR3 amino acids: CSASRGLAGGDTQYF. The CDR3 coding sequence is TGCAGTGCTAGTCGAGGACTAGCGGGAGGAGATACGCAGTATTTT.

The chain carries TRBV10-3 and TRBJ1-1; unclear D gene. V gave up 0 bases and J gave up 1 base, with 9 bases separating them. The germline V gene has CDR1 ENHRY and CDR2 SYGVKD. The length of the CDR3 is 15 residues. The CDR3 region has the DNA TGTGCCATCAGTGAGTCTTTCGGTGCGAACACTGAAGCTTTCTTT. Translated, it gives CAISESFGANTEAFF.

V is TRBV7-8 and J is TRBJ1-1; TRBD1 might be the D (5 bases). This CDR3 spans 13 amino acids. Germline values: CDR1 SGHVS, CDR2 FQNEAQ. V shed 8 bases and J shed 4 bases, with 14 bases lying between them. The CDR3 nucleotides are TGTGCCAGCTCAGGGCGGCCGGCCACTGAAGCTTTCTTT. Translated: CASSGRPATEAFF.

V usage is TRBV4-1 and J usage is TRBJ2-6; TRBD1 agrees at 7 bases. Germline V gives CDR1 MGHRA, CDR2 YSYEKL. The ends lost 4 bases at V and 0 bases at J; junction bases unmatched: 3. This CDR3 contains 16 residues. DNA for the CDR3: TGCGCCAGCAGCCTTGGGACAGCCTCTGGGGCCAACGTCCTGACTTTC. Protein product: CASSLGTASGANVLTF.

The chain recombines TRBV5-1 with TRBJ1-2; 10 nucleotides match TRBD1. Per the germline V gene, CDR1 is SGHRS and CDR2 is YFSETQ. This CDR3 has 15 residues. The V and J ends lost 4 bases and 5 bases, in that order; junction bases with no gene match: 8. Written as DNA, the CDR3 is TGCGCCAGCAGCGTAAGCCGGGACAGGGGTTATGGCTACACCTTC. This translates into CASSVSRDRGYGYTF.

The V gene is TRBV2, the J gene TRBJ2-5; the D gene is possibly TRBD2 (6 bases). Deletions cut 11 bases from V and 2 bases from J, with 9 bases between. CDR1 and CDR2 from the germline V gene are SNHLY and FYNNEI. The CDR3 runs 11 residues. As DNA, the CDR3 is TGTGCCTGCGGGACTCAAGAGACCCAGTACTTC. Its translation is CACGTQETQYF.

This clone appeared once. The CDR3 DNA reads TGCGCCAGCAGCTTTGACAGCCCAGTCCCTGAAGCTTTCTTT. Translated, it gives CASSFDSPVPEAFF. This chain connects TRBV5-1 to TRBJ1-1; D possibly corresponds to TRBD1 (5 bases). The V gene's germline CDR1 is SGHRS and CDR2 YFSETQ. The ends were cut back, 2 bases at V and 6 bases at J, with 14 bases in the middle. CDR3 length: 14 residues.

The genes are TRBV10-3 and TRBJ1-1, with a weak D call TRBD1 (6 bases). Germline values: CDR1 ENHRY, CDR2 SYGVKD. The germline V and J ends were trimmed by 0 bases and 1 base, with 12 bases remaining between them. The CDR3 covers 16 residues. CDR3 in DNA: TGTGCCATCAGTGAGTCTCCCCGGACAGAGAACACTGAAGCTTTCTTT. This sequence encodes CAISESPRTENTEAFF.

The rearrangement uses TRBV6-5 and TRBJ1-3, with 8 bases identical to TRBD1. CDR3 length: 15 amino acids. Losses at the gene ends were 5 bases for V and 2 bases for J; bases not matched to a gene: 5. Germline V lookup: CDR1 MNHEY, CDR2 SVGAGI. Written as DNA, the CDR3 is TGTGCCAGCAGTATAGGACAGGGCCCTGGAAACACCATATATTTT. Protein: CASSIGQGPGNTIYF.

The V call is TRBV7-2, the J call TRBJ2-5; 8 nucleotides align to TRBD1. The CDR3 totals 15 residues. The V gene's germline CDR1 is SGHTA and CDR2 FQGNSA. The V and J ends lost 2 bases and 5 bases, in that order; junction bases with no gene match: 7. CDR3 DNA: TGTGCCAGCAGCTTACAAGGACAGGGTGGGGAGACCCAGTACTTC. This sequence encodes CASSLQGQGGETQYF.

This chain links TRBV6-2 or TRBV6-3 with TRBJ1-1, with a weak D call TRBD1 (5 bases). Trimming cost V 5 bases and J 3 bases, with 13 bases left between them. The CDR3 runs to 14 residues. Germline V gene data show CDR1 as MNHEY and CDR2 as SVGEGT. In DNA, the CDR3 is TGTGCCAGCAGTCGGCAGTCGACAGACACTGAAGCTTTCTTT. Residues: CASSRQSTDTEAFF.